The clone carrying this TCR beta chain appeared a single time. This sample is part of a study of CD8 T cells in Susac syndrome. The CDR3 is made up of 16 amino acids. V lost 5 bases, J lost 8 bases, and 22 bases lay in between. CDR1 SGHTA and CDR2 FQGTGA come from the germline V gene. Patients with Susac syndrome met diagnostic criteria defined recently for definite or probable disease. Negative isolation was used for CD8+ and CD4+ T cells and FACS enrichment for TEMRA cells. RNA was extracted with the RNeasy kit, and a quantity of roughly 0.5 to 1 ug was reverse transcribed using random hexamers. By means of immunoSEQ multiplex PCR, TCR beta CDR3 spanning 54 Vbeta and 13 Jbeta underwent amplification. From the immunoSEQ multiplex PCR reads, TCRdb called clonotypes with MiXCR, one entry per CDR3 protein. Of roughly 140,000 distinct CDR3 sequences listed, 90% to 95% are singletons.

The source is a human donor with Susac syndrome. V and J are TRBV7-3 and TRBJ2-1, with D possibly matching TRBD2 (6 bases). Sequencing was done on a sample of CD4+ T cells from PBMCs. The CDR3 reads CASSPLGGVAVDEQFF. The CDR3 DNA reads TGTGCCAGCAGCCCTCTAGGTGGGGTAGCGGTTGATGAGCAGTTCTTC.